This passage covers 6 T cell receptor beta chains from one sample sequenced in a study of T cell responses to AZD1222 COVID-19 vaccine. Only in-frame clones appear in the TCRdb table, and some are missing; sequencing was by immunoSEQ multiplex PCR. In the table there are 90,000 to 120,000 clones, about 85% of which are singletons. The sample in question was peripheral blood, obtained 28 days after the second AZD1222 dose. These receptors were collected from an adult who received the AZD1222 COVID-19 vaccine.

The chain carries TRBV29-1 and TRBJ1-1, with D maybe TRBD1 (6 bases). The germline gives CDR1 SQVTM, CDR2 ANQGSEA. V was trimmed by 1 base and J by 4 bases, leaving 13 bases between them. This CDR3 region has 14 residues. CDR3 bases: TGCAGCGTTGAAGTACAGGGAAGGATCACTGAAGCTTTCTTT. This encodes CSVEVQGRITEAFF.

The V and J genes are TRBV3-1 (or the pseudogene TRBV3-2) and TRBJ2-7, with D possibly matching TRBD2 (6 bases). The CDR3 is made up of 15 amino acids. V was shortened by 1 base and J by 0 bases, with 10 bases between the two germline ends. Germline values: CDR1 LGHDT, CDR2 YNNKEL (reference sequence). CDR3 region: CASSQGGGSSYEQYF. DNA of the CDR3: TGTGCCAGCAGCCAAGGAGGAGGGAGCTCCTACGAGCAGTACTTC.

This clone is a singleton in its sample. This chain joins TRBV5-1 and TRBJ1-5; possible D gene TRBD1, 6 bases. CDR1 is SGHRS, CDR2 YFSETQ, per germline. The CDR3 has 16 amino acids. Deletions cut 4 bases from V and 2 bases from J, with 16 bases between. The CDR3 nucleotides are TGCGCCAGCAGCCCCGGACCGGGGGGCGGCAATCAGCCCCAGCATTTT. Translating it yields CASSPGPGGGNQPQHF.

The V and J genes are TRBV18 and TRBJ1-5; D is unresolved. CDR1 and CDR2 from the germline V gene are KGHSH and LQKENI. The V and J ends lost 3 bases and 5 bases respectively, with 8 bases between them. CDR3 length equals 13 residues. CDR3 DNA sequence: TGTGCCAGCTCACCGCCAGGCGATCAGCCCCAGCATTTT. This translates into CASSPPGDQPQHF.

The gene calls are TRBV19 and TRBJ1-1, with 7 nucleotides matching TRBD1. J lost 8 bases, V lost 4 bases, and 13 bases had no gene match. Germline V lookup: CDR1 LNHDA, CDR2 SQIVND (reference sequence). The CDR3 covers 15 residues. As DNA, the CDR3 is TGTGCCAGTAGTAAACGACGGGACATAGGGGGCGAAGCTTTCTTT. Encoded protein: CASSKRRDIGGEAFF.

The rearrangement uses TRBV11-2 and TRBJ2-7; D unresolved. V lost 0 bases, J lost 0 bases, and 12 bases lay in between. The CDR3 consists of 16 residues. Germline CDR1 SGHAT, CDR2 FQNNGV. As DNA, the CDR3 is TGTGCCAGCAGCTTAGACTTCGACTCTTCCTCCTACGAGCAGTACTTC. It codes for CASSLDFDSSSYEQYF.